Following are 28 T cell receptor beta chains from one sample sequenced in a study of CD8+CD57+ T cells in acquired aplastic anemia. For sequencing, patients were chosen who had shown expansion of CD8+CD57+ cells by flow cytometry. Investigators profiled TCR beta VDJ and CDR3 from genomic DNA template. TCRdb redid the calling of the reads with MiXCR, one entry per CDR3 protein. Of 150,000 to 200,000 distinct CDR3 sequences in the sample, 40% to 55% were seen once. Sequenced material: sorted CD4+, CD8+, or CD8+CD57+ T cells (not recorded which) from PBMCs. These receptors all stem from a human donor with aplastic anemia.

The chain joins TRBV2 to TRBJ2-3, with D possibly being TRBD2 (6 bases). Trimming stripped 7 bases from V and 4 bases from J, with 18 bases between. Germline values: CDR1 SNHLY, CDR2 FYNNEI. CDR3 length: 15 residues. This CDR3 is CASMGDLSGADTQYF. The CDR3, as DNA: TGTGCCAGCATGGGGGACTTGTCGGGCGCAGATACGCAGTATTTT.

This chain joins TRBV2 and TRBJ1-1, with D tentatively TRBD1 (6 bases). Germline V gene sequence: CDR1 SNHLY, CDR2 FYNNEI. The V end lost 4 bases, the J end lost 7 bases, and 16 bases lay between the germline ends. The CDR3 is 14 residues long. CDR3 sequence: CASSVVAGAGEAFF. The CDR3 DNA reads TGTGCCAGCAGTGTTGTAGCGGGGGCAGGTGAAGCTTTCTTT.

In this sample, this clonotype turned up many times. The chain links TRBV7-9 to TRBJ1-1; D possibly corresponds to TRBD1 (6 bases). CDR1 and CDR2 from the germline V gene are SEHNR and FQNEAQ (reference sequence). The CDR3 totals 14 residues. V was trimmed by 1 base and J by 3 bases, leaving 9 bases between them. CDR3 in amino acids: CASSLEDSYTEAFF. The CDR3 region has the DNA TGTGCCAGCAGCTTAGAGGACAGCTACACTGAAGCTTTCTTT.

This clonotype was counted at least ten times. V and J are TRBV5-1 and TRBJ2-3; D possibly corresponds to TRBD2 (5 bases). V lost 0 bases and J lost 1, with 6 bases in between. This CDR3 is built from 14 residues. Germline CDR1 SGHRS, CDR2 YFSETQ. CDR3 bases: TGCGCCAGCAGCTTGGCCGGGGGCACAGATACGCAGTATTTT. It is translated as CASSLAGGTDTQYF.

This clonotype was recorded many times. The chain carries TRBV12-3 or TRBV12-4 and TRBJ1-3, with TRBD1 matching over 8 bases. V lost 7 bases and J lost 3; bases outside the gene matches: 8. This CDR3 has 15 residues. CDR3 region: CASTFGTGGGNTIYF. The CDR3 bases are TGTGCCAGCACCTTTGGGACAGGAGGTGGAAACACCATATATTTT.

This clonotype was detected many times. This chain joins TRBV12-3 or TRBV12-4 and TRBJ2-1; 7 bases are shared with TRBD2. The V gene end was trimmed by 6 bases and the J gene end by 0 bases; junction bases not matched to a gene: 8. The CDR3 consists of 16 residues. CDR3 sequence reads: CASSRLGLSSYNEQFF. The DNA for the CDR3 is TGTGCCAGCAGCCGACTGGGACTATCCTCCTACAATGAGCAGTTCTTC.

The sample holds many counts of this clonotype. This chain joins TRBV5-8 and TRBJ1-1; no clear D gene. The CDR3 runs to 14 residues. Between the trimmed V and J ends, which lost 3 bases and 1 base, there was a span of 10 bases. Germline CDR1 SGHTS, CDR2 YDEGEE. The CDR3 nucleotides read TGTGCCAGCAGCTCAGGACTGGGGAACACTGAAGCTTTCTTT. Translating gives CASSSGLGNTEAFF. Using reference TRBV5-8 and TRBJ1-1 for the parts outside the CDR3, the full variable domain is EAGVTQSPTHLIKTRGQQATLRCSPISGHTSVYWYQQALGLGLQFLLWYDEGEERNRGNFPPRFSGRQFPNYSSELNVNALELEDSALYLCASSSGLGNTEAFFGQGTRLTVV.

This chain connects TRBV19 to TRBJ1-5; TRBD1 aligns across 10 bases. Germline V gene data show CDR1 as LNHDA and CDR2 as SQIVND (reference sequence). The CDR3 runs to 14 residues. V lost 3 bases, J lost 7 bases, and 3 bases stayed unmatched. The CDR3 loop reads CASSIGTGDQPQHF. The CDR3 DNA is TGTGCCAGTAGTATTGGGACAGGGGACCAGCCCCAGCATTTT.

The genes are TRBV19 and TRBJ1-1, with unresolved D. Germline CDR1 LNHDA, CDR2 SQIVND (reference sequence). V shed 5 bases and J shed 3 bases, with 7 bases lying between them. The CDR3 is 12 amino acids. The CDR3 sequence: CASSYSDTEAFF. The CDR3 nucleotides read TGTGCCAGTAGTTACTCGGACACTGAAGCTTTCTTT.

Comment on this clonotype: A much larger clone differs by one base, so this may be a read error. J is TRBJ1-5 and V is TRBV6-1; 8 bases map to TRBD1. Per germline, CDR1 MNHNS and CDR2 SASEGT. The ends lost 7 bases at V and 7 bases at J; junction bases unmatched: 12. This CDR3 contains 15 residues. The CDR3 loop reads CASTRGGQGGQPQHF. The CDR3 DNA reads TGTGCCAGCACGCGCGGAGGACAGGGTGGACAGCCCCAGCATTTT.

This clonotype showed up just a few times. CDR3 nucleotide sequence: TGCGCCAGCAGCCAAGATCGTCGGACCCAGTACTTC. This gives the protein CASSQDRRTQYF. J is TRBJ2-5 and V is TRBV4-1, with D unclear. The V end lost 0 bases, the J end lost 7 bases, and 6 bases lay between the germline ends. The CDR3 has 12 amino acids. Germline CDR1 is MGHRA and CDR2 is YSYEKL.

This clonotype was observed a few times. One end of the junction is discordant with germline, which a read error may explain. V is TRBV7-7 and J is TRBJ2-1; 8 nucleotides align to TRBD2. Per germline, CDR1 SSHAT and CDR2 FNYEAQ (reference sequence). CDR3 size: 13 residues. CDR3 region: CASSPGTSNEQFF. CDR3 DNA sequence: TGTGCTAGCAGCCCCGGGACTAGTAATGAGCAGTTCTTC.

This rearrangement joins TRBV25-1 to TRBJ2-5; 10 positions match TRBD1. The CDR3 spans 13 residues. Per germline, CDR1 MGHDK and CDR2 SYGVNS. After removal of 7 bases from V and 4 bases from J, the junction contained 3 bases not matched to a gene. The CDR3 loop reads CASTDRGRETQYF. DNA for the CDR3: TGTGCCAGCACCGACAGGGGGCGAGAGACCCAGTACTTC.

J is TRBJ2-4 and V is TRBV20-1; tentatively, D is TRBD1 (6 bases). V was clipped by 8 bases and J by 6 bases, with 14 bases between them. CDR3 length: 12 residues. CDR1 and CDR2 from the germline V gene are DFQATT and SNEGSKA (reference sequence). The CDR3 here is CSTRGQGNIQYF. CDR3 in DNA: TGCAGTACAAGGGGACAAGGAAACATTCAGTACTTC.

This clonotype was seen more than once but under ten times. CDR3 sequence reads: CSDRQGRDEQFF. As DNA, the CDR3 is TGCAGCGACAGACAGGGAAGGGATGAGCAGTTCTTC. The chain couples TRBV29-1 to TRBJ2-1; 7 bases line up with TRBD1. The ends lost 7 bases at V and 8 bases at J; junction bases unmatched: 8. Looked up from germline, CDR1 is SQVTM and CDR2 is ANQGSEA. CDR3 length: 12 residues.

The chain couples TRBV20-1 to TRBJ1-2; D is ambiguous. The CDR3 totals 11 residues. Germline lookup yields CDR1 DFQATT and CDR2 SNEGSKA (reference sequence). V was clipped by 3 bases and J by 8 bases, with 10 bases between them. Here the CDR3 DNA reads TGCAGTGCTAGTAGGGCGCGGGGCTACACCTTC. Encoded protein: CSASRARGYTF.

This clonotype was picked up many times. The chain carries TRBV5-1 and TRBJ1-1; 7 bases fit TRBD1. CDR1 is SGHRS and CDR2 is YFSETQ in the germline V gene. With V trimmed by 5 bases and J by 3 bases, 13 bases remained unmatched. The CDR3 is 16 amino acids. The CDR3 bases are TGCGCCAGCAGGTGGTTGGCAGGGGGGCAGGACACTGAAGCTTTCTTT. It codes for CASRWLAGGQDTEAFF.

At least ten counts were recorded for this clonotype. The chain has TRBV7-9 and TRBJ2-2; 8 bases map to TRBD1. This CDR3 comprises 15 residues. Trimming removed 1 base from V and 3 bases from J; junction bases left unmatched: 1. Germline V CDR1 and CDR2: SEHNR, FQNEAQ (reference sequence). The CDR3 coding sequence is TGTGCCAGCAGCTTAGGACAGGGGTACACCGGGGAGCTGTTTTTT. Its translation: CASSLGQGYTGELFF.

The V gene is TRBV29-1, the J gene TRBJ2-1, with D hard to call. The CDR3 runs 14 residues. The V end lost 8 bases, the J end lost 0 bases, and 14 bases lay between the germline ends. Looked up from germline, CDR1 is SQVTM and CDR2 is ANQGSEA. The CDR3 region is CSPFPLCSYNEQFF. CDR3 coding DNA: TGCAGCCCCTTCCCACTGTGCTCCTACAATGAGCAGTTCTTC.

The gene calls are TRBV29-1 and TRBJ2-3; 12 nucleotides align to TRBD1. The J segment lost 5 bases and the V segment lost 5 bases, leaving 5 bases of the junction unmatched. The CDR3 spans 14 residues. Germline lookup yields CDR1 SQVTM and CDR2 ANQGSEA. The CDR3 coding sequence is TGCAGCGTTTCGGGACAGGGGGCAGGAGATACGCAGTATTTT. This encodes CSVSGQGAGDTQYF.

CDR3 sequence: CASSRRGTSGKYQETQYF. For the CDR3, the DNA is TGTGCCAGCAGTCGGCGGGGGACTAGCGGGAAGTACCAAGAGACCCAGTACTTC. The chain joins TRBV19 to TRBJ2-5, with 13 bases lining up with TRBD2. Looked up from germline, CDR1 is LNHDA and CDR2 is SQIVND (reference sequence). V shed 9 bases, J shed 0 bases, and the junction held 13 bases outside the gene matches. The length of the CDR3 is 18 residues. The variable domain in full, completed from reference TRBV19 and TRBJ2-5, reads DGGITQSPKYLFRKEGQNVTLSCEQNLNHDAMYWYRQDPGQGLRLIYYSQIVNDFQKGDIAEGYSVSREKKESFPLTVTSAQKNPTAFYLCASSRRGTSGKYQETQYFGPGTRLLVL.

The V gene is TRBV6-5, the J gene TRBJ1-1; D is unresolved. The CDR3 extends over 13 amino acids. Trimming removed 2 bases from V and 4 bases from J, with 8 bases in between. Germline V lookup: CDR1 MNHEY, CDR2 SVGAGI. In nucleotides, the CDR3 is TGTGCCAGCAGTTACCAAGGGAGCACTGAAGCTTTCTTT. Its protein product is CASSYQGSTEAFF.

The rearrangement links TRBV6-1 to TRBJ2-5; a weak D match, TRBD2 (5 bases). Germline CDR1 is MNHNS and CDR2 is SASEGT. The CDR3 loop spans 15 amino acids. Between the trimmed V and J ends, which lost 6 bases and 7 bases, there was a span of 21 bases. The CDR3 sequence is CASSPGVSLSRTQYF. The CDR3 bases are TGTGCCAGCAGCCCCGGGGTTAGCTTATCAAGGACCCAGTACTTC.

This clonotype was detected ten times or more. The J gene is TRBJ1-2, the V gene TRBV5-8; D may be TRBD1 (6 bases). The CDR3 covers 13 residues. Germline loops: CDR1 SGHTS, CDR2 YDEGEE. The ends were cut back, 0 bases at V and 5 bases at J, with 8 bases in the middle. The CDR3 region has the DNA TGTGCCAGCAGCTTGGAGACAGGTTATGGCTACACCTTC. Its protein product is CASSLETGYGYTF.

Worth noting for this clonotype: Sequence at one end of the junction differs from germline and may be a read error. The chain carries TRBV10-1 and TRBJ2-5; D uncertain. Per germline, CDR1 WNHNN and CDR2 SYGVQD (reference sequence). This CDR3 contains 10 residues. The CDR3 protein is CASSADNRDF. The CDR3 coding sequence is TGCGCCAGCAGTGCCGACAACCGGGACTTC.

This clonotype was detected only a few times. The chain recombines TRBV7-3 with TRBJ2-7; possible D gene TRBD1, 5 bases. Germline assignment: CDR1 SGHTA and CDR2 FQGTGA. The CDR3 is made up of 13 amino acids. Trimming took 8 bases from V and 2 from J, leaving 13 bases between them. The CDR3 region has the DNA TGTGCCAGCCGCATTTTAGGGGCCTACGAGCAGTACTTC. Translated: CASRILGAYEQYF.

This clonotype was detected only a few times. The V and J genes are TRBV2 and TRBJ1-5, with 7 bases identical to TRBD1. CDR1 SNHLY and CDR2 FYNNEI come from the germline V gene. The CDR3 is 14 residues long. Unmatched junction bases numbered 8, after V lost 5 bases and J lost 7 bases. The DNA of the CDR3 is TGTGCCAGCAGTCCTGACAGGGTGGGCCAGCCCCAGCATTTT. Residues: CASSPDRVGQPQHF.

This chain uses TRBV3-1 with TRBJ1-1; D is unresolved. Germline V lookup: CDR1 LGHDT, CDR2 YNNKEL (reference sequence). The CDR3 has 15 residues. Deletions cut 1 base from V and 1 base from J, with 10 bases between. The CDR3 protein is CASSQVRQTNTEAFF. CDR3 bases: TGTGCCAGCAGCCAAGTCCGGCAGACGAACACTGAAGCTTTCTTT.